A single sample gave rise to the 19 T cell receptor beta chains below, sequenced in a study of T cells after posttransplantation cyclophosphamide. Measured with immunoSEQ multiplex PCR; TCRdb has only the in-frame clones, and not every one. The data hold tens of thousands of clones, with around 73% observed a single time. Sequencing input: memory CD4+ T cells sorted from PBMCs. These receptors were taken from a woman aged 55-70 years in good health, CMV-negative, and a related stem cell transplant donor.

The DNA of the CDR3 is TGTGCCAGCAGGGTTAGGCTGGAGTCATTCCAAGAGACCCAGTACTTC. Protein: CASRVRLESFQETQYF. The V call is TRBV2, the J call TRBJ2-5; no clear D gene. Between the trimmed V and J ends, which lost 6 bases and 1 base, there was a span of 18 bases. CDR1 SNHLY and CDR2 FYNNEI come from the germline V gene. CDR3 size: 16 residues. Full variable domain (missing parts from reference TRBV2 and TRBJ2-5): EPEVTQTPSHQVTQMGQEVILRCVPISNHLYFYWYRQILGQKVEFLVSFYNNEISEKSEIFDDQFSVERPDGSNFTLKIRSTKLEDSAMYFCASRVRLESFQETQYFGPGTRLLVL.

J is TRBJ2-2 and V is TRBV6-5; TRBD2 matches at 10 bases. The ends lost 4 bases at V and 1 base at J; junction bases unmatched: 3. This CDR3 spans 16 amino acids. In germline, CDR1 is MNHEY, CDR2 SVGAGI. CDR3 coding DNA: TGTGCCAGCAGTTTAGCGGGAGGCAGGAACACCGGGGAGCTGTTTTTT. It codes for CASSLAGGRNTGELFF.

This clone was seen a handful of times. J is TRBJ1-3 and V is TRBV4-2, with 11 bases that match TRBD1. Per the germline V gene, CDR1 is LGHNA and CDR2 is YNFKEQ. CDR3 length: 16 amino acids. The V segment lost 0 bases and the J segment 2 bases; nucleotides outside the gene matches: 0. This CDR3 is CASSQEGQGAGNTIYF. The CDR3 coding sequence is TGTGCCAGCAGCCAAGAGGGACAGGGGGCTGGAAACACCATATATTTT.

In nucleotides, the CDR3 is TGTGCCAGCAGCCTGGGGGGAAAAACTGAAGCTTTCTTT. Encoded protein: CASSLGGKTEAFF. The J gene is TRBJ1-1, the V gene TRBV11-3, with D possibly being TRBD1 (5 bases). The V gene's germline CDR1 is SGHNT and CDR2 YENEEA. The CDR3 runs 13 residues. The ends were cut back, 5 bases at V and 5 bases at J, with 12 bases in the middle.

The rearrangement uses TRBV18 and TRBJ1-2; unclear D gene. Germline V lookup: CDR1 KGHSH, CDR2 LQKENI. This CDR3 has 16 amino acids. V lost 1 base and J lost 8, with 20 bases in between. This CDR3 is CASSPRDGGRLWGYTF. CDR3 nucleotide sequence: TGTGCCAGCTCACCACGAGACGGCGGTCGGCTTTGGGGCTACACCTTC.

CDR3 residues: CASMVGVRESTQDTQYF. The CDR3 bases are TGTGCCAGTATGGTGGGGGTCCGGGAGTCTACCCAAGATACGCAGTATTTT. The chain couples TRBV19 to TRBJ2-3, with a possible D match to TRBD2 (6 bases). The CDR3 covers 17 residues. The germline gives CDR1 LNHDA, CDR2 SQIVND (reference sequence). Trimming removed 7 bases from V and 5 bases from J, with 25 bases in between.

The chain is built from TRBV2 and TRBJ2-1; TRBD2 aligns across 7 bases. The CDR3 extends over 15 amino acids. The germline V gene has CDR1 SNHLY and CDR2 FYNNEI. V was pared by 6 bases and J by 12 bases, with 17 bases of the junction left unmatched. In nucleotides, the CDR3 is TGTGCCAGCAGCCGATATATTGGGGGGGACCTAAGGCAGTTCTTC. It codes for CASSRYIGGDLRQFF. Combining the CDR3 with reference TRBV2 and TRBJ2-1 gives the whole variable domain EPEVTQTPSHQVTQMGQEVILRCVPISNHLYFYWYRQILGQKVEFLVSFYNNEISEKSEIFDDQFSVERPDGSNFTLKIRSTKLEDSAMYFCASSRYIGGDLRQFFGPGTRLTVL.

Turning to this clone: A junction boundary mismatches the germline segment, possibly from a read error. This chain uses TRBV6-5 with TRBJ1-5; TRBD1 aligns across 8 bases. The CDR3 consists of 13 residues. Germline V lookup: CDR1 MNHEY, CDR2 SVGAGI. The CDR3 coding sequence is TGTGCCAGCAGTGACTCCTGGACAGGGACCCAGCATTTT. It translates to CASSDSWTGTQHF.

Only a few counts were recorded for this clone. V gene TRBV6-6 combines with J gene TRBJ1-5; D unclear. Per the germline V gene, CDR1 is MNHNY and CDR2 is SVGAGI (reference sequence). Trimming left V 6 bases short and J 0 bases short, with 9 bases between. The CDR3 extends over 14 amino acids. CDR3 coding DNA: TGTGCCAGCAGCAACCGGGGTAGCAATCAGCCCCAGCATTTT. Translation: CASSNRGSNQPQHF.

This clone was counted between two and nine times. The gene calls are TRBV7-2 and TRBJ1-3; a weak D match, TRBD1 (5 bases). V was clipped by 3 bases and J by 0 bases, with 6 bases between them. This CDR3 has 14 residues. Germline-derived CDR1 and CDR2 are SGHTA and FQGNSA. The CDR3 DNA is TGTGCCAGCAGCTTCGGGGGCTCTGGAAACACCATATATTTT. Translated, it gives CASSFGGSGNTIYF.

V is TRBV6-1 and J is TRBJ1-1; possibly TRBD1 for D (5 bases). Germline V CDR1 and CDR2: MNHNS, SASEGT. V was cut by 1 base and J by 6 bases, with 15 bases left in between. The CDR3 is 15 amino acids. The CDR3 reads CASSEGGGTFAEAFF. The CDR3 bases are TGTGCCAGCAGTGAAGGAGGAGGGACTTTCGCTGAAGCTTTCTTT.

The chain combines TRBV6-6 with TRBJ1-2, with TRBD1 as a possible D gene (6 bases). The CDR3 consists of 13 residues. Trimming left V 6 bases short and J 7 bases short, with 15 bases between. Germline values: CDR1 MNHNY, CDR2 SVGAGI (reference sequence). The CDR3, as DNA: TGTGCCAGCAGCCGAACAGGGTTTCGTGGCTACACCTTC. Its protein is CASSRTGFRGYTF.

This clone occurred a few times. The CDR3 bases are TGTGCCAGCAGTCATACCAATATAAGGACAGGTATCAGGAACACTGAAGCTTTCTTT. Its translation: CASSHTNIRTGIRNTEAFF. The chain recombines TRBV28 with TRBJ1-1; 7 nucleotides line up with TRBD1. Losses at the gene ends were 5 bases for V and 1 base for J; bases not matched to a gene: 19. The CDR3 length is 19 residues. Germline lookup yields CDR1 MDHEN and CDR2 SYDVKM.

The gene calls are TRBV5-8 and TRBJ1-5; D unclear. V dropped 1 base and J dropped 0 bases, with 8 bases sitting between them. Germline values: CDR1 SGHTS, CDR2 YDEGEE. This CDR3 comprises 15 residues. The CDR3 region is CASSLTGYSNQPQHF. CDR3 sequence (DNA): TGTGCCAGCAGCTTGACGGGTTATAGCAATCAGCCCCAGCATTTT.

The chain has TRBV27 and TRBJ1-1; the D is unclear. The germline V and J ends were trimmed by 3 bases and 1 base, with 6 bases remaining between them. The CDR3 is 13 amino acids. The germline CDR1 and CDR2 sequences are MNHEY and SMNVEV (reference sequence). DNA for the CDR3: TGTGCCAGCAGTTTCGTACAGAACACTGAAGCTTTCTTT. It yields the protein CASSFVQNTEAFF.

The V gene is TRBV28, the J gene TRBJ2-7; D perhaps matches TRBD1 (7 bases). V was trimmed by 6 bases and J by 2 bases, leaving 14 bases between them. Germline CDR1 and CDR2: MDHEN and SYDVKM. This CDR3 is built from 14 residues. The CDR3 is CASSPGGLAYEQYF. CDR3 nucleotide sequence: TGTGCCAGCAGCCCAGGGGGACTTGCCTACGAGCAGTACTTC.

V and J are TRBV27 and TRBJ1-6, with TRBD1 matching over 7 bases. V dropped 6 bases and J dropped 1; count of bases not matched to a gene: 0. Germline CDR1 and CDR2: MNHEY and SMNVEV (reference sequence). This CDR3 has 14 amino acids. The CDR3 nucleotides are TGTGCCAGCAGGGACAGGTCCTATAATTCACCCCTCCACTTT. This translates into CASRDRSYNSPLHF.

This chain uses TRBV19 with TRBJ2-6; D remains ambiguous. Germline-derived CDR1 and CDR2 are LNHDA and SQIVND (reference sequence). This CDR3 has 13 amino acids. Trimming cost V 6 bases and J 0 bases, with 3 bases left between them. Here the CDR3 DNA reads TGTGCCAGTAGCGTCTCTGGGGCCAACGTCCTGACTTTC. Translation gives CASSVSGANVLTF.

The V gene is TRBV19, the J gene TRBJ1-5; TRBD1 is a possible D gene (5 bases). CDR1 and CDR2 (germline): LNHDA, SQIVND (reference sequence). Trimming took 7 bases from V and 4 from J, leaving 17 bases between them. The CDR3 runs to 15 residues. The CDR3 protein is CASTILGNRNQPQHF. The CDR3 nucleotides read TGTGCCAGTACTATCCTGGGGAACAGGAATCAGCCCCAGCATTTT.